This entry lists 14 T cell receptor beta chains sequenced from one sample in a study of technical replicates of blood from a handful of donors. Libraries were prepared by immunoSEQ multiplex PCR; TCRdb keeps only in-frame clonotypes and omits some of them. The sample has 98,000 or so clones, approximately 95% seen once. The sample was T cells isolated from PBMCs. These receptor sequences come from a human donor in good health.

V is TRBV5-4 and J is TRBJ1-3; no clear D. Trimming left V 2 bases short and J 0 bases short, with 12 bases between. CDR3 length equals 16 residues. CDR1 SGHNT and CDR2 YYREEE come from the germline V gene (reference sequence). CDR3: CASSFSRRGSGNTIYF. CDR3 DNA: TGTGCCAGCAGCTTTTCTCGACGGGGCTCTGGAAACACCATATATTTT.

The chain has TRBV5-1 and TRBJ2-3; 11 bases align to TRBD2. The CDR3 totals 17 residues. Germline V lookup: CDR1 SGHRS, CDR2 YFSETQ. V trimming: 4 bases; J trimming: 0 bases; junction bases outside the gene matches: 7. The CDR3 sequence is CASSEGTSGASTDTQYF. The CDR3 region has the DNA TGCGCCAGCAGCGAAGGGACTAGCGGTGCTAGCACAGATACGCAGTATTTT.

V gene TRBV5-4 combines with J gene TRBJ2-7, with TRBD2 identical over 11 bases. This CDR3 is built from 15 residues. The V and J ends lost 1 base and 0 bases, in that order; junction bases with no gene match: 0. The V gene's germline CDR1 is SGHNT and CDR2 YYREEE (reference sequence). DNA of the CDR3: TGTGCCAGCAGCTTGACTAGCGGGAGCTCCTACGAGCAGTACTTC. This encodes CASSLTSGSSYEQYF. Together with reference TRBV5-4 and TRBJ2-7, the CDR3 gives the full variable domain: ETGVTQSPTHLIKTRGQQVTLRCSSQSGHNTVSWYQQALGQGPQFIFQYYREEENGRGNFPPRFSGLQFPNYSSELNVNALELDDSALYLCASSLTSGSSYEQYFGPGTRLTVT.

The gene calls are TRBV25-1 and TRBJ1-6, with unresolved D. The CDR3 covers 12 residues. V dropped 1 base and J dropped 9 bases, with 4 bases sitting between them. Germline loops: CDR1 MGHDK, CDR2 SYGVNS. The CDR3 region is CASSEFSSPLHF. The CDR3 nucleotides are TGTGCCAGCAGTGAATTTAGTTCACCCCTCCACTTT.

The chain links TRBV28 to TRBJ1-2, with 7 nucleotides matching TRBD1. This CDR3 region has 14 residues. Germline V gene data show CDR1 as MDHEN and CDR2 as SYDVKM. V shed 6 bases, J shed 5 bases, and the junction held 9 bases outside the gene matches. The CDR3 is CASSSLAGGYGYTF. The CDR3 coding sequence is TGTGCCAGCAGCTCCCTGGCAGGGGGGTATGGCTACACCTTC.

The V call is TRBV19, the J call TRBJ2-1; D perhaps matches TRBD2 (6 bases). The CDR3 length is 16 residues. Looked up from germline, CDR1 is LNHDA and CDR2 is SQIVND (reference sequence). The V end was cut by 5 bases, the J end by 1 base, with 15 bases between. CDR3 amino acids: CASSQAVGRSYNEQFF. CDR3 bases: TGTGCCAGTAGTCAAGCCGTTGGGAGGTCCTACAATGAGCAGTTCTTC.

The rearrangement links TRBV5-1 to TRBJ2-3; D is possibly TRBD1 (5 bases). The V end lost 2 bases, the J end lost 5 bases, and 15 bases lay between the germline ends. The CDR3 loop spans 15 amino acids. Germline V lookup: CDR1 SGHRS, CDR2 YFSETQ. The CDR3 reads CASSFGHNQGDTQYF. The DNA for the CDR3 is TGCGCCAGCAGCTTTGGACACAACCAGGGAGATACGCAGTATTTT.

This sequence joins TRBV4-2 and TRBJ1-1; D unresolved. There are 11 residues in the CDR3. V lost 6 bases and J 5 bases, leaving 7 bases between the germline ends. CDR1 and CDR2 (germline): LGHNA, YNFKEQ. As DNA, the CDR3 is TGTGCCAGCAGTCGAGGGACTGAAGCTTTCTTT. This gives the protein CASSRGTEAFF.

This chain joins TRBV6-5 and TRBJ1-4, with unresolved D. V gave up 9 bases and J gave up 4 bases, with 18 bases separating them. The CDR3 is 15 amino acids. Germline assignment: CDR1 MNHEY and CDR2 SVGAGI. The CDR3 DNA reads TGTGCCAGATACCATGGTAGTGTTTTTAATGAAAAACTGTTTTTT. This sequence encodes CARYHGSVFNEKLFF.

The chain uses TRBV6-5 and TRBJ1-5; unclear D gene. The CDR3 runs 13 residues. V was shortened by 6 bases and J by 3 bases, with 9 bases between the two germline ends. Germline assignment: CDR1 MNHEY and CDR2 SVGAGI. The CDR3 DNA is TGTGCCAGCAGGCCGGGAGCCAATCAGCCCCAGCATTTT. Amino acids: CASRPGANQPQHF.

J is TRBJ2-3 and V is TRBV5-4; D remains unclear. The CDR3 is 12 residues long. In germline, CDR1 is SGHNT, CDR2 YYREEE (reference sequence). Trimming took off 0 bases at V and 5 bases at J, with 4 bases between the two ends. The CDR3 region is CASSLAVDTQYF. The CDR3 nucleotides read TGTGCCAGCAGCTTGGCGGTAGATACGCAGTATTTT.

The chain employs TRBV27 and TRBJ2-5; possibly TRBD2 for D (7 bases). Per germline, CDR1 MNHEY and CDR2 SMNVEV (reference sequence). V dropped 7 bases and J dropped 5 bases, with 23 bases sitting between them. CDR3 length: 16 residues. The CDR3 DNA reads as TGTGCCAGCACTCCCCAAGGGCGGGGGCCCCGGGAGACCCAGTACTTC. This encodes CASTPQGRGPRETQYF.

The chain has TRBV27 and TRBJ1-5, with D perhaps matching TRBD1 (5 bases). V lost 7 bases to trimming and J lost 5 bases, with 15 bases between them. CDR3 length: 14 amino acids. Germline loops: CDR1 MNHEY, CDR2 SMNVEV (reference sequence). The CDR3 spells CASNHQGPDQPQHF. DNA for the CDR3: TGTGCCAGCAATCATCAGGGTCCCGATCAGCCCCAGCATTTT.

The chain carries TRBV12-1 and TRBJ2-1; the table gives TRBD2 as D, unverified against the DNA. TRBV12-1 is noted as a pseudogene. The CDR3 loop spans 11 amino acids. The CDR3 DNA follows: TGTGCCAGCAGCTCTAACAATGAGCAGTTCTTC. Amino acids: CASSSNNEQFF.